These T cell receptor beta chains were read from a single sample in a study of response to subunit inactivated influenza vaccine. From the RT-PCR reads, TCRdb called clonotypes with MiXCR, one entry per CDR3 protein. The table has roughly 670,000 distinct CDR3 sequences, 12% to 15% seen once; the top ten hold less than 9%. The input for sequencing was PBMCs from blood, taken roughly 15 days before vaccination. These receptor sequences come from a man aged 45-65 years who received an inactivated influenza vaccine. The CDR3 runs from the conserved cysteine through the conserved F or W. Each record gives: J gene, D gene, V gene, clone size, CDR3 DNA, CDR3 protein. The D gene is left open where the match is weak. Expanded clones are given a class, and other clones once, few, many or no size at all.

J: TRBJ1-2
D: NA
V: TRBV14
size: NA
DNA: TGTGCCAGCAGCCAAGATCGGGCAGCTTATTATGGCTACACCTTT
CDR3: CASSQDRAAYYGYTF

J: TRBJ1-2
D: TRBD1
V: TRBV15
size: few
DNA: TGTGCCACCAGCAGGGGACAGGGTGATGGCTACACCTTC
CDR3: CATSRGQGDGYTF

J: TRBJ2-1
D: TRBD1
V: TRBV6-1
size: few
DNA: TGTGCCAGCAAAAGGACAGGTCTCAATGAGCAGTTCTTC
CDR3: CASKRTGLNEQFF

J: TRBJ2-7
D: NA
V: TRBV20-1
size: NA
DNA: TGCAGTGCCCCACGCGAGTTCGAGCAGTACTTC
CDR3: CSAPREFEQYF

J: TRBJ1-3
D: NA
V: TRBV4-3
size: few
DNA: TGCGCCAGCAGCATGCGTGAAGGAAACACCATATATTTT
CDR3: CASSMREGNTIYF

J: TRBJ2-1
D: NA
V: TRBV12-3/TRBV12-4
size: many
DNA: TGTGCCAGCAAACTCGACGGCTACAATGAGCAGTTCTTC
CDR3: CASKLDGYNEQFF

J: TRBJ2-1
D: NA
V: TRBV5-1
size: NA
DNA: TGCGCCAGCAGCTTGGGCGGGGTAGGACCTTTGGATGAGCAGTTCTTC
CDR3: CASSLGGVGPLDEQFF

J: TRBJ1-6
D: NA
V: TRBV20-1
size: NA
DNA: TGCAGTGCTAGGGGAGGCGGTCTGGTGTCACCCCTCCACTTT
CDR3: CSARGGGLVSPLHF

J: TRBJ1-1
D: NA
V: TRBV5-1
size: NA
DNA: TGCGCCAGCAGCTTGGAGGGTGGGGTAAATAACACTGAAGCTTTCTTT
CDR3: CASSLEGGVNNTEAFF

J: TRBJ1-2
D: TRBD1
V: TRBV28
size: NA
DNA: TGTGCCAGCAGTTCCAGGGGGCGGGGCTACACCTTC
CDR3: CASSSRGRGYTF

J: TRBJ2-3
D: TRBD1
V: TRBV11-2
size: few
DNA: TGTGCCAGCAGCCCCCAGGACAGGGGAACGCAGTATTTT
CDR3: CASSPQDRGTQYF

J: TRBJ2-7
D: TRBD1
V: TRBV15
size: NA
DNA: TGTGCCACCAGCAGACTAAGACAGGGAGACTACGAGCAGTACTTC
CDR3: CATSRLRQGDYEQYF

J: TRBJ2-7
D: NA
V: TRBV29-1
size: many
DNA: TGCAGCGTTGATGGGGCTAGCCGCGAGCAGTACTTC
CDR3: CSVDGASREQYF

J: TRBJ2-7
D: NA
V: TRBV27
size: few
DNA: TGTGCCAGCAGCTCCACGGGTCGCGACTACGAGCAGTACTTC
CDR3: CASSSTGRDYEQYF

J: TRBJ2-1
D: NA
V: TRBV11-2
size: NA
DNA: TGTGCCAGCAGCTTAGGTCGGTTTGAGCAGTTCTTC
CDR3: CASSLGRFEQFF

J: TRBJ2-4
D: TRBD2
V: TRBV12-3/TRBV12-4
size: many
DNA: TGTGCCAGCAGTTTACCAATAGCGGGGGGGCCGATGTACATTCAGTACTTC
CDR3: CASSLPIAGGPMYIQYF

J: TRBJ1-1
D: NA
V: TRBV7-2
size: many
DNA: TGTGCCAGCAGCAAACGGACGGGTGAAGCTTTCTTT
CDR3: CASSKRTGEAFF

J: TRBJ2-1
D: TRBD2
V: TRBV29-1
size: few
DNA: TGCAGCGTTGAAGATGCCGGGGGGGAGTGGGGCTACAATGAGCAGTTCTTC
CDR3: CSVEDAGGEWGYNEQFF

J: TRBJ2-5
D: TRBD1
V: TRBV29-1
size: few
DNA: TGCAGCGTTGTGGGACAGGGGGATTTCCAAGAGACCCAGTACTTC
CDR3: CSVVGQGDFQETQYF

J: TRBJ2-1
D: NA
V: TRBV20-1
size: few
DNA: TGCAGTGTCACGCGGGGGCCCCCCTACAATGAGCAGTTCTTC
CDR3: CSVTRGPPYNEQFF

J: TRBJ2-5
D: TRBD2
V: TRBV6-1
size: NA
DNA: TGTGCCAACGGACTAGCGGGGGGCCTAGGAGAGACCCAGTACTTC
CDR3: CANGLAGGLGETQYF

J: TRBJ2-1
D: NA
V: TRBV15
size: many
DNA: TGTGCCACCAGCAGAGATATGAGGGCGGTCAATGAGCAGTTCTTC
CDR3: CATSRDMRAVNEQFF

J: TRBJ1-6
D: TRBD1
V: TRBV6-2/TRBV6-3
size: few
DNA: TGTGCCAGCAGTTACTCGAACGCAGGGGGCGGTTCACCCCTCCACTTT
CDR3: CASSYSNAGGGSPLHF

J: TRBJ1-2
D: NA
V: TRBV25-1
size: NA
DNA: TGTGCCAGCAACGGGCCGCAGGAAACTAATTATGGCTACACCTTC
CDR3: CASNGPQETNYGYTF

J: TRBJ2-5
D: TRBD1
V: TRBV29-1
size: many
DNA: TGCAGCGTTCGACAGGGGCCGCCGTTGAACCAGTACTTC
CDR3: CSVRQGPPLNQYF

J: TRBJ1-6
D: NA
V: TRBV20-1
size: many
DNA: TGCAGTGGTCGACGGGACCGTAGTTCACCCCTCCACTTT
CDR3: CSGRRDRSSPLHF

J: TRBJ2-7
D: TRBD1
V: TRBV25-1
size: few
DNA: TGTGCCAGCAGTGGGACCGGGACAGGTTACTCCTACGAGCAGTACTTC
CDR3: CASSGTGTGYSYEQYF